This T cell receptor (beta chain) is from a study of spatial heterogeneity in lung cancer. Each CDR3 protein gets one entry after TCRdb re-called the 5' RACE reads with MiXCR. Of about 12,000 distinct CDR3 sequences in the sample, 14% to 15% are singletons; the top ten hold less than 20%. The study, taken as a whole, reports: Higher tumor mutation counts went along with higher counts of expanded intratumoral alpha and beta TCRs.

This CDR3 region has 15 residues. Germline loops: CDR1 SGHVS, CDR2 FNYEAQ. V was cut by 4 bases and J by 0 bases, with 13 bases left in between. Time point described: sample taken at primary tumor resection. The roughly 66 donors had untreated early-stage non-small cell lung cancer. Unsorted whole RNA of tumor, nontumor lung or frozen PBMC was sequenced. This clonotype is medium-sized by share. What it recognizes is unknown. V is TRBV7-6 and J is TRBJ2-7; weak D call: TRBD2 (6 bases). Source: lung tumor tissue, taken at surgery. The receptor's source is a male donor with early-stage non-small cell lung cancer. The CDR3, as DNA: TGTGCCAGCAGCTCGGACGGGAGTTCCTCCTACGAGCAGTACTTC. Translation: CASSSDGSSSYEQYF.